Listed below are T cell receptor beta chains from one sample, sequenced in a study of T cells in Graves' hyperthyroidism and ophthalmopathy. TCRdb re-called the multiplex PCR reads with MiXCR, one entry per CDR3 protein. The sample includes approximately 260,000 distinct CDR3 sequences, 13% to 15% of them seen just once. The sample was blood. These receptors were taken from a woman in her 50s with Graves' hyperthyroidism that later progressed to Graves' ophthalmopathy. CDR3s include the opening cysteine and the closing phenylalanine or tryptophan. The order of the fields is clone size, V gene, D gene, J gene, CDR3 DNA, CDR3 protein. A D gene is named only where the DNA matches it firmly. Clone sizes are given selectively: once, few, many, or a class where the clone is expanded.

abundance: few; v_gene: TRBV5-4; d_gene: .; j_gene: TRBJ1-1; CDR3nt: TGTGCCAGCAGCTTACCCGGGGCAGCCGCTTCCTACACTGAAGCTTTCTTT; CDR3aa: CASSLPGAAASYTEAFF
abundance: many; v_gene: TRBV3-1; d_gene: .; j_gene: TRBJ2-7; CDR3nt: TGTGCCAGCAGCCAAGGGCACACCGATTACGAGCAGTACTTC; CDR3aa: CASSQGHTDYEQYF
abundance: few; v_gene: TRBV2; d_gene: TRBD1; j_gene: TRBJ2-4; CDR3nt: TGTGCCAGCAGCCGGACAGGGGGCGCAACTAACATTCAGTACTTC; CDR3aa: CASSRTGGATNIQYF
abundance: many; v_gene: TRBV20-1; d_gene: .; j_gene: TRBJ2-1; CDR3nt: TGCAGTGCTAGTTCACACGGGAGCCTTACAAATGAGCAGTTCTTC; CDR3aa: CSASSHGSLTNEQFF
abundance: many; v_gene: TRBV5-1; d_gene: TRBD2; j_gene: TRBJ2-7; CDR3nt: TGCGCCAGCAGCTACCAAATAAGCGGGAGTGGGGCCTACTACGAGCAGTACTTC; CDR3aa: CASSYQISGSGAYYEQYF
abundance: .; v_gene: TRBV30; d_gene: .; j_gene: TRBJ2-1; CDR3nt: TGTGCCTGGAGTAGGAACAGACTCAGCTCCTACAATGAGCAGTTCTTC; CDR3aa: CAWSRNRLSSYNEQFF
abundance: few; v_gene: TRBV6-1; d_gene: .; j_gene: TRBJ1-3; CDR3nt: TGTGCCAGCAGCGGGGCACCTGGAAACACCATATATTTT; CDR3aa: CASSGAPGNTIYF
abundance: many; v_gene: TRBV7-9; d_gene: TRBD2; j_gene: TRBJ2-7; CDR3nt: TGTGCCAGCTCCCTTAGCGGGCTCTCCTACGAGCAGTACTTC; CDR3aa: CASSLSGLSYEQYF
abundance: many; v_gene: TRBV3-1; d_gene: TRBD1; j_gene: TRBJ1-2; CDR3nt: TGTGCCAGCAGCCCCGGACAGGGGAGTGTTGGCTACACCTTC; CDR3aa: CASSPGQGSVGYTF
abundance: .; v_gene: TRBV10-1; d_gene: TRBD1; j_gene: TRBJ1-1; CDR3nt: TGCGCCAGCAGTGATCAAGACAGGGCCACTGAAGCTTTCTTT; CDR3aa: CASSDQDRATEAFF
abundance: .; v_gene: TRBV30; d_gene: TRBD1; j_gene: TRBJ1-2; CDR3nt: TGTGCCTGGAGCAGGACAGGGAGGGATGGCTACACCTTC; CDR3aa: CAWSRTGRDGYTF